The 29 T cell receptor beta chains reported below all come from one sample, sequenced in a study of cytomegalovirus exposure and HLA in healthy donors. The repertoire was sequenced with immunoSEQ multiplex PCR; TCRdb's copy has only in-frame clones and lacks some. In the table there are roughly 80,000 clones, approximately 93% of which are singletons. Material for sequencing was PBMCs. The receptor set was obtained from a man younger than 35 in good health and CMV-seronegative.

CDR3 sequence: CASSGTSGSADTQYF. The CDR3 nucleotides read TGTGCCAGCAGCGGGACTAGCGGGAGCGCAGATACGCAGTATTTT. The chain employs TRBV9 and TRBJ2-3; 13 bases match TRBD2. Unmatched junction bases numbered 2, after V lost 3 bases and J lost 4 bases. This CDR3 spans 15 amino acids. The V gene's germline CDR1 is SGDLS and CDR2 YYNGEE.

The chain combines TRBV13 with TRBJ1-2; a weak D match, TRBD1 (6 bases). Germline values: CDR1 PRHDT, CDR2 FYEKMQ (reference sequence). The CDR3 is 17 amino acids. The V gene lost 5 bases and the J gene lost 4 bases, with 23 bases spanning the gap. CDR3 in DNA: TGTGCCAGCAGCGACTGGCCACAGGGCCTTTTGGGCTATGGCTACACCTTC. Its protein product is CASSDWPQGLLGYGYTF.

This chain links TRBV7-2 with TRBJ2-7, with 13 bases aligning to TRBD2. Germline V lookup: CDR1 SGHTA, CDR2 FQGNSA. Trimming at V came to 4 bases and at J to 6 bases, leaving 6 bases not matched to a gene. This CDR3 is built from 15 residues. The CDR3, as DNA: TGTGCCAGCAGCTATACTAGCGGGGGGGTAGTCGAGCAGTACTTC. Translated: CASSYTSGGVVEQYF. Combining the CDR3 with reference TRBV7-2 and TRBJ2-7 gives the whole variable domain GAGVSQSPSNKVTEKGKDVELRCDPISGHTALYWYRQSLGQGLEFLIYFQGNSAPDKSGLPSDRFSAERTGGSVSTLTIQRTQQEDSAVYLCASSYTSGGVVEQYFGPGTRLTVT.

CDR3 residues: CASSLKAGETQYF. For the CDR3, the DNA is TGTGCCAGCAGCTTAAAAGCCGGGGAGACCCAGTACTTC. The rearrangement uses TRBV7-2 and TRBJ2-5, with unresolved D. The V end lost 2 bases, the J end lost 5 bases, and 9 bases lay between the germline ends. There are 13 residues in the CDR3. Per germline, CDR1 SGHTA and CDR2 FQGNSA.

This chain connects TRBV28 to TRBJ1-2; TRBD1 matches at 8 bases. The trim removed 6 bases at V and 4 bases at J, leaving 7 bases unmatched. In germline, CDR1 is MDHEN, CDR2 SYDVKM. The CDR3 is 14 amino acids. In DNA form, the CDR3 reads TGTGCCAGCAGGGGCGCAGGGGGCAGCTATGGCTACACCTTC. This translates into CASRGAGGSYGYTF.

This clone turned up a few times. V is TRBV27 and J is TRBJ1-2; 7 nucleotides line up with TRBD1. CDR1 MNHEY and CDR2 SMNVEV come from the germline V gene (reference sequence). The CDR3 is 18 amino acids. The V and J ends lost 2 bases and 1 base, in that order; junction bases with no gene match: 13. CDR3 DNA: TGTGCCAGCAGTTTAAGGATTGGTCGGGGACAGCTTAACTATGGCTACACCTTC. Its translation: CASSLRIGRGQLNYGYTF.

The sample holds one count of this clone. The gene calls are TRBV5-4 and TRBJ2-7; 7 bases fit TRBD1. Germline V CDR1 and CDR2: SGHNT, YYREEE (reference sequence). Trimming cost V 1 base and J 2 bases; bases outside gene matches: 3. The CDR3 is made up of 14 amino acids. CDR3 nucleotides: TGTGCCAGCAGCTTGAGGGACAGAGCCTACGAGCAGTACTTC. Translating gives CASSLRDRAYEQYF.

The chain combines TRBV21-1 with TRBJ2-2; TRBD2, as called in the table, went unchecked against the DNA. TRBV21-1 is marked as a pseudogene. This CDR3 has 17 residues. The CDR3 nucleotides read TGTGCCAGCAGCAAACGAACGAGCGGGAGGGATGTCGGGGAGCTGTTTTTT. It encodes CASSKRTSGRDVGELFF.

As to this clone: The identical CDR3 is also encoded by other nucleotide sequences in the sample. The V gene is TRBV7-3, the J gene TRBJ1-2; D perhaps matches TRBD1 (5 bases). Trimming removed 2 bases from V and 0 bases from J, with 7 bases in between. This CDR3 region has 14 residues. Looked up from germline, CDR1 is SGHTA and CDR2 is FQGTGA. The CDR3 coding sequence is TGTGCCAGCAGCTTAGGAGGGGCTAACTATGGCTACACCTTC. This sequence encodes CASSLGGANYGYTF.

This chain joins TRBV15 and TRBJ2-7, with D unclear. This CDR3 is 14 amino acids long. CDR1 LNHNV and CDR2 YYDKDF come from the germline V gene (reference sequence). With 3 bases removed from V and 4 bases from J, the gap between germline ends came to 13 bases. CDR3 in DNA: TGTGCCACCAGCAGGGCGGAAGTTCGGTACGAGCAGTACTTC. This codes for CATSRAEVRYEQYF.

The chain is built from TRBV6-1 and TRBJ1-3; no firm D call. The CDR3 spans 18 residues. Trimming cost V 0 bases and J 0 bases, with 15 bases left between them. The germline gives CDR1 MNHNS, CDR2 SASEGT. This CDR3 reads CASSEALLAADSGNTIYF. CDR3 bases: TGTGCCAGCAGTGAAGCGCTGTTGGCCGCCGACTCTGGAAACACCATATATTTT.

J is TRBJ1-2 and V is TRBV18, with TRBD1 identical over 9 bases. With V trimmed by 6 bases and J by 4 bases, 9 bases remained unmatched. The V gene's germline CDR1 is KGHSH and CDR2 LQKENI. CDR3 size: 15 residues. CDR3 protein: CASSPQDRGIYGYTF. As DNA, the CDR3 is TGTGCCAGCTCCCCCCAGGACAGGGGCATCTATGGCTACACCTTC.

J is TRBJ1-1 and V is TRBV6-5, with 8 bases matching TRBD1. With V trimmed by 2 bases and J by 4 bases, 9 bases remained unmatched. The CDR3 loop spans 16 amino acids. Germline V gene lookup returns CDR1 MNHEY and CDR2 SVGAGI. Written as DNA, the CDR3 is TGTGCCAGCAGTTACGGGTCAGGGGGCTGGGGCACTGAAGCTTTCTTT. Translating gives CASSYGSGGWGTEAFF.

The chain joins TRBV4-1 to TRBJ2-3, with 11 nucleotides matching TRBD1. The CDR3 has 16 residues. V lost 4 bases to trimming and J lost 2 bases; unmatched junction nucleotides: 5. Germline V gives CDR1 MGHRA, CDR2 YSYEKL. The CDR3 nucleotides are TGCGCCAGCAGCCGATGGGACAGGGGGGTCACAGATACGCAGTATTTT. This encodes CASSRWDRGVTDTQYF.

The chain uses TRBV7-8 and TRBJ1-1; a possible D gene is TRBD1 (5 bases). There are 14 residues in the CDR3. The germline CDR1 and CDR2 sequences are SGHVS and FQNEAQ. V was pared by 1 base and J by 7 bases, with 13 bases between. The CDR3 sequence is CASSLGQILFEAFF. CDR3 nucleotides: TGTGCCAGCAGCTTAGGACAGATCCTTTTTGAAGCTTTCTTT.

The genes are TRBV19 and TRBJ2-7; 10 bases align to TRBD1. The CDR3 has 12 residues. Germline lookup yields CDR1 LNHDA and CDR2 SQIVND (reference sequence). The junction had 2 bases not matched to a gene; V was cut back by 10 bases and J by 2 bases. CDR3: CATGTGAYEQYF. DNA of the CDR3: TGTGCCACCGGGACAGGGGCCTACGAGCAGTACTTC.

The chain links TRBV18 to TRBJ1-5; possibly TRBD1 for D (6 bases). V gave up 3 bases and J gave up 2 bases, with 14 bases separating them. The CDR3 has 16 amino acids. Germline V lookup: CDR1 KGHSH, CDR2 LQKENI. The CDR3 loop is CASSPFMTGGNQPQHF. The CDR3 DNA reads TGTGCCAGCTCACCGTTCATGACAGGTGGCAATCAGCCCCAGCATTTT.

The chain uses TRBV4-1 and TRBJ2-3, with TRBD2 matching over 8 bases. Looked up from germline, CDR1 is MGHRA and CDR2 is YSYEKL. The V and J ends lost 1 base and 2 bases, in that order; junction bases with no gene match: 2. The CDR3 has 15 amino acids. The CDR3, as DNA: TGCGCCAGCAGCCAAGTAGCGGGGTACACAGATACGCAGTATTTT. Translation gives CASSQVAGYTDTQYF.

This chain links TRBV6-5 with TRBJ2-7; the D gene is possibly TRBD2 (6 bases). The germline CDR1 and CDR2 sequences are MNHEY and SVGAGI. The CDR3 contains 13 residues. V was pared by 2 bases and J by 4 bases, with 9 bases between. CDR3 region: CASSYDRGYEQYF. The CDR3, as DNA: TGTGCCAGCAGTTACGATCGGGGGTACGAGCAGTACTTC.

The chain joins TRBV6-5 to TRBJ1-1, with a tentative D call TRBD1 (5 bases). This CDR3 has 10 amino acids. Germline V gives CDR1 MNHEY, CDR2 SVGAGI. V was clipped by 8 bases and J by 7 bases, with 8 bases between them. The CDR3 coding sequence is TGTGCCAGCGACAGTATTGAAGCTTTCTTT. This gives the protein CASDSIEAFF.

CDR3 residues: CASSLQGRNQPQHF. The CDR3 DNA reads TGTGCCAGCAGCCTACAGGGTCGCAATCAGCCCCAGCATTTT. V usage is TRBV7-9 and J usage is TRBJ1-5, with a possible D match to TRBD1 (6 bases). This CDR3 spans 14 amino acids. Trimming removed 5 bases from V and 2 bases from J, with 10 bases in between. The germline V gene encodes CDR1 SEHNR and CDR2 FQNEAQ (reference sequence).

J is TRBJ2-7 and V is TRBV5-4, with D possibly TRBD2 on 7 matching bases. Germline-derived CDR1 and CDR2 are SGHNT and YYREEE (reference sequence). Trimming removed 3 bases from V and 0 bases from J, with 19 bases in between. CDR3 length equals 17 residues. CDR3 region: CASSSSGGGSYSYEQYF. The CDR3, as DNA: TGTGCCAGCAGCTCATCGGGGGGCGGGTCCTACTCCTACGAGCAGTACTTC.

V gene TRBV7-9 combines with J gene TRBJ2-7; D remains ambiguous. This CDR3 region has 13 residues. The V end lost 4 bases, the J end lost 3 bases, and 10 bases lay between the germline ends. Germline-derived CDR1 and CDR2 are SEHNR and FQNEAQ (reference sequence). CDR3: CASSSGVLYEQYF. The CDR3 bases are TGTGCCAGCAGCTCCGGAGTCCTCTACGAGCAGTACTTC.

V is TRBV7-6 and J is TRBJ2-2, with 9 bases lining up with TRBD1. This CDR3 is 16 amino acids long. Germline V gene lookup returns CDR1 SGHVS and CDR2 FNYEAQ. Losses at the gene ends were 6 bases for V and 0 bases for J; bases not matched to a gene: 5. CDR3 DNA sequence: TGTGCCAGCAGATCACAGGGGGCCTCGAACACCGGGGAGCTGTTTTTT. This translates into CASRSQGASNTGELFF.

This chain links TRBV5-1 with TRBJ1-1; TRBD1 agrees at 7 bases. J lost 0 bases, V lost 2 bases, and 7 bases had no gene match. The CDR3 contains 16 residues. Germline assignment: CDR1 SGHRS and CDR2 YFSETQ. In DNA form, the CDR3 reads TGCGCCAGCAGCTTAGAGGGGACAGAAATGAACACTGAAGCTTTCTTT. This encodes CASSLEGTEMNTEAFF. Using reference TRBV5-1 and TRBJ1-1 for the parts outside the CDR3, the full variable domain is KAGVTQTPRYLIKTRGQQVTLSCSPISGHRSVSWYQQTPGQGLQFLFEYFSETQRNKGNFPGRFSGRQFSNSRSEMNVSTLELGDSALYLCASSLEGTEMNTEAFFGQGTRLTVV.

The chain employs TRBV15 and TRBJ1-1; TRBD1 agrees at 10 bases. V gave up 3 bases and J gave up 5 bases; unmatched junction bases: 9. This CDR3 comprises 16 residues. Per the germline V gene, CDR1 is LNHNV and CDR2 is YYDKDF (reference sequence). The CDR3 DNA reads as TGTGCCACCAGCAGGGCCGGGACAGGGGTTCGGACTGAAGCTTTCTTT. This sequence encodes CATSRAGTGVRTEAFF.

This chain joins TRBV5-6 and TRBJ2-3; a weak D match, TRBD2 (6 bases). Germline CDR1 is SGHDT and CDR2 is YYEEEE. Trimming pared 2 bases from V and 2 bases from J, leaving 15 bases between. The CDR3 spans 16 residues. Here the CDR3 reads CASSLRASAHTDTQYF. The CDR3 coding sequence is TGTGCCAGCAGCTTAAGGGCTAGCGCACACACAGATACGCAGTATTTT.

The gene calls are TRBV11-2 and TRBJ2-7, with TRBD1 matching 7 bases. Germline V gives CDR1 SGHAT, CDR2 FQNNGV. V was pared by 4 bases and J by 2 bases, with 2 bases of the junction left unmatched. The CDR3 runs to 13 residues. CDR3 sequence: CASSWGTAYEQYF. DNA of the CDR3: TGTGCCAGCAGCTGGGGGACAGCCTACGAGCAGTACTTC.

This chain uses TRBV4-1 with TRBJ2-7, with TRBD1 identical over 10 bases. The germline gives CDR1 MGHRA, CDR2 YSYEKL. J gave up 1 base and V 3 bases, and 3 bases lay outside the gene matches. This CDR3 contains 15 residues. CDR3 in DNA: TGCGCCAGCAGCCAGGGGACAGGGGTATCCTACGAGCAGTACTTC. Translation: CASSQGTGVSYEQYF.